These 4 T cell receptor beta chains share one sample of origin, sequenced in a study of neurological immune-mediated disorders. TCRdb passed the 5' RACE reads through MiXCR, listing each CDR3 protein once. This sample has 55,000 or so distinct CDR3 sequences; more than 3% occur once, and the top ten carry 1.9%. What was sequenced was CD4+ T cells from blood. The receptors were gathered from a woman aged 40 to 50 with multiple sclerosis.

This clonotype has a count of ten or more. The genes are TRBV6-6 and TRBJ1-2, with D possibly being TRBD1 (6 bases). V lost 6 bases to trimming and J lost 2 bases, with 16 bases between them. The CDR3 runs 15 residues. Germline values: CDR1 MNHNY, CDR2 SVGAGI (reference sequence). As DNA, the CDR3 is TGTGCCAGCAGAACCCAACAGGGACCCAACTATGGCTACACCTTC. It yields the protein CASRTQQGPNYGYTF.

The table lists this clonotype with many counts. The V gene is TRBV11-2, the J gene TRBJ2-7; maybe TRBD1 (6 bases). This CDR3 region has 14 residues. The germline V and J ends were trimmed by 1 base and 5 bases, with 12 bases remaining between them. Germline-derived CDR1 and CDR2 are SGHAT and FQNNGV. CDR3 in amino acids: CASSLGGRGNEQYF. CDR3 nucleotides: TGTGCCAGCAGCTTAGGAGGCAGGGGCAACGAGCAGTACTTC.

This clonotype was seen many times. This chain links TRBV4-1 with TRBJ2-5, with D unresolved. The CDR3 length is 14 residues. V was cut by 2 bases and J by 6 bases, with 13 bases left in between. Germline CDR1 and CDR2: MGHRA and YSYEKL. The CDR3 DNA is TGCGCCAGCAGCCAAACCCCCCCGTCGAAGACCCAGTACTTC. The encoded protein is CASSQTPPSKTQYF.

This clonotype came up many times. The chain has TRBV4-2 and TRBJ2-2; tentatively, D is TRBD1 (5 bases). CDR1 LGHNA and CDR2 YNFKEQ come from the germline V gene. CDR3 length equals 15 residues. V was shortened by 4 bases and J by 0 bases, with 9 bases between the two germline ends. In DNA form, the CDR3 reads TGTGCCAGCAGCCCACAGGTGTCGAACACCGGGGAGCTGTTTTTT. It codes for CASSPQVSNTGELFF.